The rows below give T cell receptor beta chains drawn from one sample of a study of identical twins. TCRdb passed the 5' RACE reads through MiXCR, listing each CDR3 protein once. The table has 600,000 to 700,000 distinct CDR3 sequences, less than 25% seen once. These records were also assigned to another study, of T cells expressing NK-cell markers.

Sequencing was performed on PBMCs. Receptors originate from a woman aged 18-29 years in good health. CDR3s include the opening cysteine and the closing phenylalanine or tryptophan. The order of the fields is J gene, V gene, clone size, D gene, CDR3 protein, CDR3 DNA. A D gene is named only where the DNA matches it firmly. The size of a clone is reported for some rows only, either as once, few or many, or as a class for expanded clones.

>TRBJ2-7|TRBV5-1|few|TRBD1
CASNGQGAYEQYF
TGCGCCAGCAACGGACAGGGGGCCTACGAGCAGTACTTC
>TRBJ2-2|TRBV12-3/TRBV12-4|few|-
CASSFIGYAGELFF
TGTGCCAGCAGTTTTATAGGGTACGCCGGGGAGCTGTTTTTT
>TRBJ2-1|TRBV7-9|-|-
CASRPYRERSYNEQFF
TGTGCCAGCAGACCCTACCGGGAGAGGTCCTACAATGAGCAGTTCTTC
>TRBJ2-7|TRBV30|few|-
CAWSAHRAPNEQYF
TGTGCCTGGAGTGCGCACAGGGCCCCCAACGAGCAGTACTTC
>TRBJ2-7|TRBV9|few|-
CASSGSQGYEQYF
TGTGCCAGCAGCGGGTCGCAGGGCTACGAGCAGTACTTC
>TRBJ1-1|TRBV20-1|many|-
CSAKQGVDTEAFF
TGCAGTGCCAAACAGGGAGTCGACACTGAAGCTTTCTTT
>TRBJ2-5|TRBV6-6|-|-
CASSYFQGETQYF
TGTGCCAGCAGTTATTTTCAGGGAGAGACCCAGTACTTC
>TRBJ2-1|TRBV12-3/TRBV12-4|few|-
CASSRNPKDYYNEQFF
TGTGCCAGCAGCCGGAACCCCAAGGACTACTACAATGAGCAGTTCTTC
>TRBJ2-4|TRBV5-1|-|TRBD1
CASQGQGKNIQYF
TGCGCCAGCCAGGGACAGGGCAAAAACATTCAGTACTTC
>TRBJ2-5|TRBV20-1|many|TRBD1
CSAELDRGEETQYF
TGCAGTGCTGAATTGGACAGGGGAGAAGAGACCCAGTACTTC
>TRBJ2-5|TRBV5-6|-|-
CASSLLRSSSVGTQYF
TGTGCCAGCAGCCTGTTAAGATCATCTAGCGTCGGGACCCAGTACTTC
>TRBJ2-7|TRBV20-1|few|-
CSARGGVGEQYF
TGCAGTGCTCGAGGGGGGGTGGGCGAGCAGTACTTC
>TRBJ2-1|TRBV6-4|few|TRBD2
CASSDSASGGNEQFF
TGTGCCAGCAGTGACTCGGCTAGCGGGGGCAATGAGCAGTTCTTC
>TRBJ2-7|TRBV3-1|-|TRBD1
CASSLRDSKSEQYF
TGTGCCAGCAGCCTACGGGACAGCAAGAGCGAGCAGTACTTC
>TRBJ2-3|TRBV5-1|few|TRBD2
CASSLPAGGVTSTDTQYF
TGCGCCAGCAGCTTGCCTGCGGGAGGGGTTACTAGCACAGATACGCAGTATTTT
>TRBJ1-6|TRBV3-1|-|-
CASRQFAGANSNSPLHF
TGTGCCAGCAGACAATTCGCGGGGGCGAACTCTAATTCACCCCTCCACTTT
>TRBJ2-1|TRBV27|-|-
CASSSGTVGNEQFF
TGTGCCAGCAGTTCAGGGACTGTAGGCAATGAGCAGTTCTTC
>TRBJ2-1|TRBV5-1|many|-
CASKRDASRSYNEQFF
TGCGCCAGCAAAAGGGATGCTAGCCGCTCCTACAATGAGCAGTTCTTC
>TRBJ1-2|TRBV5-1|many|-
CASSPIRGSGGYTF
TGCGCCAGCAGCCCCATCCGAGGATCAGGCGGCTACACCTTC
>TRBJ1-1|TRBV10-3|many|-
CAALDSQNTEAFF
TGTGCCGCCTTGGACAGCCAGAACACTGAAGCTTTCTTT
>TRBJ2-3|TRBV5-1|few|TRBD1
CASSAQTGLLTDTQYF
TGCGCCAGCAGCGCCCAGACAGGGCTTCTCACAGATACGCAGTATTTT
>TRBJ2-3|TRBV5-1|many|TRBD2
CASSLGTSAQSTDTQYF
TGCGCCAGCAGCTTGGGTACTAGCGCCCAAAGCACAGATACGCAGTATTTT
>TRBJ2-3|TRBV12-3/TRBV12-4|few|-
CASSLVAVSFTDTQYF
TGTGCCAGCAGTTTGGTCGCGGTTTCTTTTACAGATACGCAGTATTTT
>TRBJ2-7|TRBV29-1|-|-
CSPPRGGRYEQYF
TGCAGCCCCCCTCGTGGGGGCCGCTACGAGCAGTACTTC
>TRBJ1-2|TRBV6-1|-|TRBD1
CASRGQDGGYTF
TGTGCCAGCCGAGGACAGGACGGTGGCTACACCTTC
>TRBJ2-1|TRBV24-1|few|-
CATSDSTGEQFF
TGTGCCACCAGTGATTCCACCGGAGAGCAGTTCTTC
>TRBJ2-3|TRBV11-1|-|TRBD2
CASSPTELADTDTQYF
TGTGCCAGCAGCCCGACGGAGCTAGCGGACACAGATACGCAGTATTTT
>TRBJ2-5|TRBV12-3/TRBV12-4|few|-
CASSLGIWSETQYF
TGTGCCAGCAGTTTAGGGATCTGGTCGGAGACCCAGTACTTC
>TRBJ2-6|TRBV5-1|-|TRBD1
CASSSGQGIGANVLTF
TGCGCCAGCAGTTCGGGACAGGGCATAGGGGCCAACGTCCTGACTTTC
>TRBJ1-3|TRBV7-6|few|-
CASSLGISGNTIYF
TGTGCCAGCAGCTTAGGGATCTCTGGAAACACCATATATTTT
>TRBJ2-1|TRBV5-1|-|-
CASTRDSPTFNEQFF
TGCGCCAGCACCCGGGACTCTCCGACCTTCAATGAGCAGTTCTTC
>TRBJ2-1|TRBV24-1|-|-
CATSDATGLPSSYNEQFF
TGTGCCACCAGTGACGCAACGGGACTTCCGAGCTCCTACAATGAGCAGTTCTTC
>TRBJ2-1|TRBV20-1|-|TRBD1
CSATASGGAVYNEQFF
TGCAGTGCTACCGCCTCAGGGGGCGCAGTCTACAATGAGCAGTTCTTC
>TRBJ2-4|TRBV12-3/TRBV12-4|few|-
CASSSVWIDIQYF
TGTGCCAGCAGTTCAGTGTGGATCGACATTCAGTACTTC
>TRBJ2-2|TRBV11-2|-|-
CASSYTQITGELFF
TGTGCCAGCAGCTACACACAGATCACCGGGGAGCTGTTTTTT
>TRBJ2-7|TRBV5-1|many|-
CASSLEGIYEQYF
TGCGCCAGCAGCTTGGAAGGGATCTACGAGCAGTACTTC
>TRBJ2-1|TRBV28|-|TRBD2
CASSPRLAGALDEQFF
TGTGCCAGCAGCCCCCGACTAGCGGGAGCTCTCGATGAGCAGTTCTTC
>TRBJ1-5|TRBV29-1|few|TRBD1
CSVQWTGTPNQPQHF
TGCAGCGTTCAATGGACAGGGACTCCTAATCAGCCCCAGCATTTT
>TRBJ2-3|TRBV7-6|-|TRBD2
CATQRGGGTDTQYF
TGTGCCACCCAGAGGGGCGGGGGGACAGATACGCAGTATTTT
>TRBJ1-1|TRBV20-1|-|-
CSASSSRKNTEAFF
TGCAGTGCTAGCTCTTCAAGGAAGAACACTGAAGCTTTCTTT
>TRBJ2-7|TRBV5-1|few|-
CASSSYDRLSSYEQYF
TGCGCCAGCAGCTCTTACGACAGGTTGAGCTCCTACGAGCAGTACTTC
>TRBJ2-2|TRBV5-5|-|-
CASSQFGELFF
TGTGCCAGCAGCCAGTTCGGGGAGCTGTTTTTT
>TRBJ2-1|TRBV20-1|-|TRBD2
CSALTSGYNEQFF
TGCAGTGCCCTGACTAGCGGATACAATGAGCAGTTCTTC
>TRBJ2-1|TRBV20-1|-|TRBD2
CSAPLPPLAGGPHNEQFF
TGCAGTGCTCCTCTCCCCCCTTTAGCGGGAGGGCCACACAATGAGCAGTTCTTC
>TRBJ1-4|TRBV11-2|few|-
CASSFGGSNEKLFF
TGTGCCAGCAGCTTCGGTGGATCGAATGAAAAACTGTTTTTT
>TRBJ2-1|TRBV12-3/TRBV12-4|few|TRBD1
CASSSGQGSDEQFF
TGTGCCAGCAGCTCGGGACAGGGGTCGGATGAGCAGTTCTTC